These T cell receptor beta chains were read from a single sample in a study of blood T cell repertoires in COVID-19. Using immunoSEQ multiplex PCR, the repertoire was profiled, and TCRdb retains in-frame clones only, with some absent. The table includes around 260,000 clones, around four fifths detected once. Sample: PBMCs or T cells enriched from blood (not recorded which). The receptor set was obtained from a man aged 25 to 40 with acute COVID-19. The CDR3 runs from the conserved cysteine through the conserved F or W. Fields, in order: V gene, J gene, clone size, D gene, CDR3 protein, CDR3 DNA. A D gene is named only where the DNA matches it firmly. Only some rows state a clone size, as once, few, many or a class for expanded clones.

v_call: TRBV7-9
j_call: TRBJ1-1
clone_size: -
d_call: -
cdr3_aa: CASSPRGNTEAFF
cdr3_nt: TGTGCCAGCAGCCCCAGGGGTAACACTGAAGCTTTCTTT

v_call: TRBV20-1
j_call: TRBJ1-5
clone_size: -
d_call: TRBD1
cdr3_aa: CSASSGGAGQPQHF
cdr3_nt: TGCAGTGCTAGTTCAGGGGGAGCGGGTCAGCCCCAGCATTTT

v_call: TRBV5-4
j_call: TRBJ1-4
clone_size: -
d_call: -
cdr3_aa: CASSTAGTGGEKLFF
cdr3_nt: TGTGCCAGCAGCACGGCCGGGACTGGAGGTGAAAAACTGTTTTTT

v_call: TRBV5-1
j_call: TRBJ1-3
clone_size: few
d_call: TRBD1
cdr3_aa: CASSSGGTGNTIYF
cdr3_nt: TGTGCCAGCAGCTCAGGGGGCACTGGAAACACCATATATTTT

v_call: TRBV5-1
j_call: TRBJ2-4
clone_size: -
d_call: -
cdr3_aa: CASRPNLAKNIQYF
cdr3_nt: TGCGCCAGCAGGCCTAACCTAGCCAAAAACATTCAGTACTTC

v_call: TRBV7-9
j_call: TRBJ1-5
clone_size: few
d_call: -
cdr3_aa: CASSFGTSNQPQHF
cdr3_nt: TGTGCCAGCAGCTTTGGGACAAGCAATCAGCCCCAGCATTTT

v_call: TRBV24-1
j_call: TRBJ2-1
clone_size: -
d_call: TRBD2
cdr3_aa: CATSGLAGGLTGGQFF
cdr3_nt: TGTGCCACCAGTGGGCTAGCGGGGGGGCTAACCGGCGGGCAGTTCTTC

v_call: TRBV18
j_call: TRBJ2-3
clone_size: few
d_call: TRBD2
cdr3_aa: CASSPPTSNRDTQYF
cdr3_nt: TGTGCCAGCTCACCACCGACTAGCAATCGAGATACGCAGTATTTT

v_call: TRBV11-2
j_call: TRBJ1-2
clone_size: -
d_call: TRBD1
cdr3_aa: CASSLRQGNFYGYTF
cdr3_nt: TGTGCCAGCAGCCTAAGACAGGGTAACTTCTATGGCTACACCTTC

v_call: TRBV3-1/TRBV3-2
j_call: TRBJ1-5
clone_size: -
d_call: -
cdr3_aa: CASSPSHTGKGQPQHF
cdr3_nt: TGTGCCAGCAGCCCGAGCCACACAGGGAAGGGTCAGCCCCAGCATTTT

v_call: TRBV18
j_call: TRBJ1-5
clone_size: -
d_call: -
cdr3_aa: CASSLRAGDGDQPQHF
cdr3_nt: TGTGCCAGCTCGCTCCGGGCGGGGGACGGGGATCAGCCCCAGCATTTT

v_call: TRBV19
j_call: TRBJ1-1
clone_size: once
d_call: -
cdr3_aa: CASSPPGVMNTEAFF
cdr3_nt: TGTGCCAGTAGTCCACCAGGGGTAATGAACACTGAAGCTTTCTTT

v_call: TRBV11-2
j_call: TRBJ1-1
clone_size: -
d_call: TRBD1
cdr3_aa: CASSFLDRGHTEAFF
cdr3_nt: TGTGCCAGCAGCTTTTTAGACAGGGGGCATACTGAAGCTTTCTTT

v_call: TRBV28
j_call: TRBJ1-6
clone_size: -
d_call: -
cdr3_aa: CASGAQTLHF
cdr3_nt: TGTGCCAGTGGTGCACAGACCCTCCACTTT

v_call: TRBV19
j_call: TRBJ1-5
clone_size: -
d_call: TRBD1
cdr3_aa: CASTEDRGQPQHF
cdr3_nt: TGTGCCAGTACCGAGGACAGGGGGCAGCCCCAGCATTTT

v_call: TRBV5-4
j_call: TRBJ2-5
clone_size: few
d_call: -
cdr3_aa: CASSFLVQETQYF
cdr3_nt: TGTGCCAGCAGCTTCCTAGTACAAGAGACCCAGTACTTC

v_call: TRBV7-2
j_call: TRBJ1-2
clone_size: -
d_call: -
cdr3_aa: CASSSDREKEAWGRYGYTF
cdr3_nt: TGTGCCAGCAGCTCAGACCGGGAGAAAGAGGCCTGGGGAAGGTATGGCTACACCTTC

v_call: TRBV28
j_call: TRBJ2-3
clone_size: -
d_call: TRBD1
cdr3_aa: CASRPGTGGYLTQYF
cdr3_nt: TGTGCCAGCAGACCCGGGACAGGGGGATACCTCACGCAGTATTTT

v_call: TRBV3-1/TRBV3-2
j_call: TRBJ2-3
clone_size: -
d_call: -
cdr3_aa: CASSQELGTDTQYF
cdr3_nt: TGTGCCAGCAGCCAAGAACTAGGGACAGATACGCAGTATTTT

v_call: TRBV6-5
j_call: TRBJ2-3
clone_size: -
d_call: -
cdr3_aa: CASSYKWGGSTDTQYF
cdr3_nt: TGTGCCAGCAGTTACAAGTGGGGAGGAAGTACAGATACGCAGTATTTT

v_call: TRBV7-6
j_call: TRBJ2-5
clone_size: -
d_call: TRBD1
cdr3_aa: CASSSPTGGGETQYF
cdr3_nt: TGTGCCAGCAGCTCGCCGACAGGGGGCGGGGAGACCCAGTACTTC

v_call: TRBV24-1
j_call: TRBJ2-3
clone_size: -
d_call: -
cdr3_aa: CATGLGGSSTDTQYF
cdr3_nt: TGTGCCACCGGCCTCGGCGGTTCTAGCACAGATACGCAGTATTTT

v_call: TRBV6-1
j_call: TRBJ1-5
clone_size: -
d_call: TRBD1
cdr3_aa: CASSDGTGGSQPQHF
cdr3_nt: TGTGCCAGCAGTGACGGGACAGGGGGGAGTCAGCCCCAGCATTTT

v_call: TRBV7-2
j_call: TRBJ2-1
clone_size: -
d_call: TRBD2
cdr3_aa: CASSSPGREEQFF
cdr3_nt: TGTGCCAGCAGCTCTCCAGGGAGGGAGGAGCAGTTCTTC